Each of the 32 T cell receptor beta chains below was sequenced from the same sample in a study of shared clonotypes between healthy human individuals. The repertoire was sequenced with immunoSEQ multiplex PCR; TCRdb's copy has only in-frame clones and lacks some. The repertoire has over a million clones, roughly 80% of them found once; the top ten carry roughly 1.4%. The sequenced sample consisted of memory CD4+ T cells sorted from blood. The subset: CD45RA-negative fraction. The source of these receptors is a man in his late teens or twenties in good health.

The rearrangement uses TRBV7-9 and TRBJ2-5, with D perhaps TRBD1 (6 bases). CDR3 size: 15 residues. The V end was cut by 1 base, the J end by 4 bases, with 13 bases between. The germline gives CDR1 SEHNR, CDR2 FQNEAQ (reference sequence). The CDR3 nucleotides are TGTGCCAGCAGCTTAGGGACAGTCCGTGGAGAGACCCAGTACTTC. It yields the protein CASSLGTVRGETQYF.

The chain links TRBV10-2 to TRBJ2-3; possibly TRBD1 for D (6 bases). This CDR3 spans 15 amino acids. Trimming took off 6 bases at V and 1 base at J, with 14 bases between the two ends. Germline CDR1 reads WSHSY; CDR2 reads SAAADI. The CDR3 region is CASSDQGTRTDTQYF. Here the CDR3 DNA reads TGCGCCAGCAGCGACCAGGGGACACGCACAGATACGCAGTATTTT.

The gene calls are TRBV7-6 and TRBJ1-2; D is ambiguous. Trimming took 1 base from V and 8 from J, leaving 11 bases between them. The CDR3 runs 13 residues. Germline V lookup: CDR1 SGHVS, CDR2 FNYEAQ. CDR3 coding DNA: TGTGCCAGCAGCTTAGAGCGTGATTTAGGCTACACCTTC. This sequence encodes CASSLERDLGYTF. Based on the CDR3 plus reference TRBV7-6 and TRBJ1-2, the full variable domain is GAGVSQSPRYKVTKRGQDVALRCDPISGHVSLYWYRQALGQGPEFLTYFNYEAQQDKSGLPNDRFSAERPEGSISTLTIQRTEQRDSAMYRCASSLERDLGYTFGSGTRLTVV.

This chain uses TRBV7-9 with TRBJ1-5; D call uncertain. The CDR3 loop spans 14 amino acids. Per the germline V gene, CDR1 is SEHNR and CDR2 is FQNEAQ (reference sequence). The V end lost 4 bases, the J end lost 3 bases, and 10 bases lay between the germline ends. This CDR3 reads CASSSPENNQPQHF. The CDR3 bases are TGTGCCAGCAGCTCTCCGGAGAACAATCAGCCCCAGCATTTT.

In its sample, this clone was seen a few times. The chain couples TRBV5-6 to TRBJ1-5; D ambiguous. V lost 0 bases, J lost 0 bases, and 13 bases lay in between. This CDR3 has 17 residues. CDR1 and CDR2 (germline): SGHDT, YYEEEE. The CDR3 spells CASSLAGSPYSNQPQHF. The DNA for the CDR3 is TGTGCCAGCAGCTTGGCAGGCTCCCCCTATAGCAATCAGCCCCAGCATTTT.

This clone has just one count. The chain is built from TRBV5-1 and TRBJ1-1; D ambiguous. This CDR3 has 14 amino acids. The germline CDR1 and CDR2 sequences are SGHRS and YFSETQ. Trimming removed 2 bases from V and 6 bases from J, with 14 bases in between. CDR3: CASSFGGSEAEAFF. In DNA, the CDR3 is TGCGCCAGCAGCTTTGGAGGAAGTGAGGCTGAAGCTTTCTTT.

This clone showed up just once. J is TRBJ2-7 and V is TRBV13, with TRBD2 as a possible D gene (6 bases). The CDR3 totals 17 residues. The V end lost 1 base, the J end lost 2 bases, and 18 bases lay between the germline ends. CDR1 PRHDT and CDR2 FYEKMQ come from the germline V gene (reference sequence). CDR3 sequence: CASSLVGLETSTYEQYF. CDR3 sequence (DNA): TGTGCCAGCAGCTTAGTGGGACTCGAAACCTCCACCTACGAGCAGTACTTC.

V is TRBV7-9 and J is TRBJ1-1, with D possibly TRBD1 on 5 matching bases. The length of the CDR3 is 14 residues. The germline V gene encodes CDR1 SEHNR and CDR2 FQNEAQ (reference sequence). V was trimmed by 1 base and J by 1 base, leaving 7 bases between them. The CDR3: CASSLGDRNTEAFF. The DNA for the CDR3 is TGTGCCAGCAGCTTAGGAGACAGGAACACTGAAGCTTTCTTT.

The rearrangement links TRBV14 to TRBJ1-1; the D gene is possibly TRBD1 (6 bases). The ends were cut back, 5 bases at V and 1 base at J, with 14 bases in the middle. This CDR3 has 15 residues. CDR1 and CDR2 from the germline V gene are SGHDN and FVKESK. CDR3 sequence: CASSSPSGANTEAFF. In nucleotides, the CDR3 is TGTGCCAGCAGCTCTCCCTCAGGGGCGAACACTGAAGCTTTCTTT.

The genes are TRBV6-1 and TRBJ2-7; 11 nucleotides line up with TRBD1. Unmatched junction bases numbered 5, after V lost 6 bases and J lost 4 bases. The length of the CDR3 is 14 residues. The V gene's germline CDR1 is MNHNS and CDR2 SASEGT. CDR3 region: CASSRTGGRYEQYF. The CDR3, as DNA: TGTGCCAGCAGCCGGACAGGGGGCCGGTACGAGCAGTACTTC.

This chain's CDR3 is CASSVEVAGRSEAFF. In DNA, the CDR3 is TGTGCCAGCAGCGTAGAAGTGGCAGGGAGGAGTGAAGCTTTCTTT. The chain carries TRBV9 and TRBJ1-1, with D perhaps TRBD1 (5 bases). Germline CDR1 SGDLS, CDR2 YYNGEE. The V gene lost 0 bases and the J gene lost 7 bases, with 16 bases spanning the gap. This CDR3 has 15 amino acids.

The V gene is TRBV4-2, the J gene TRBJ2-5; possibly TRBD1 for D (5 bases). CDR1 and CDR2 from the germline V gene are LGHNA and YNFKEQ. Trimming removed 1 base from V and 3 bases from J, with 12 bases in between. The CDR3 is 15 amino acids. The CDR3 DNA reads TGTGCCAGCAGCCAAGGGGGCCAAGGGGAAGAGACCCAGTACTTC. Protein product: CASSQGGQGEETQYF.

This clone showed up just a few times. V and J are TRBV10-2 and TRBJ2-5; D remains ambiguous. The CDR3 runs 13 residues. Germline V gene lookup returns CDR1 WSHSY and CDR2 SAAADI. The V end lost 3 bases, the J end lost 2 bases, and 7 bases lay between the germline ends. DNA for the CDR3: TGCGCCAGCAGTGAAAGTCAGCAAGAGACCCAGTACTTC. It codes for CASSESQQETQYF.

The chain uses TRBV6-1 and TRBJ2-4; 9 bases line up with TRBD2. The CDR3 spans 16 residues. V lost 0 bases and J lost 0; bases outside the gene matches: 0. The germline V gene has CDR1 MNHNS and CDR2 SASEGT. The CDR3: CASSEALAGAKNIQYF. The CDR3, as DNA: TGTGCCAGCAGTGAAGCACTAGCGGGAGCCAAAAACATTCAGTACTTC.

This clone occurred many times. Here the CDR3 reads CASPEMGQLNTGELFF. CDR3 in DNA: TGTGCCAGCCCAGAAATGGGACAGTTGAACACCGGGGAGCTGTTTTTT. The V gene is TRBV21-1, the J gene TRBJ2-2; the D call of TRBD1 is as the table states it, not checked on the DNA. TRBV21-1 is noted as a pseudogene. This CDR3 is built from 16 residues.

This chain uses TRBV5-1 with TRBJ2-7, with unresolved D. The CDR3 loop spans 16 amino acids. From germline, CDR1 is SGHRS and CDR2 YFSETQ. Deletions cut 2 bases from V and 0 bases from J, with 15 bases between. CDR3 in amino acids: CASSFGSSANSYEQYF. The CDR3 bases are TGCGCCAGCAGCTTCGGGTCATCCGCAAACTCCTACGAGCAGTACTTC.

The chain joins TRBV19 to TRBJ1-1, with D unresolved. Per germline, CDR1 LNHDA and CDR2 SQIVND (reference sequence). V shed 0 bases and J shed 4 bases, with 24 bases lying between them. The CDR3 runs to 19 residues. CDR3 sequence reads: CASSIDRRTSNRAATEAFF. Here the CDR3 DNA reads TGTGCCAGTAGTATAGATCGCCGGACCTCAAACCGGGCGGCCACTGAAGCTTTCTTT.

The chain recombines TRBV6-5 with TRBJ2-7, with D maybe TRBD1 (7 bases). Germline values: CDR1 MNHEY, CDR2 SVGAGI. The CDR3 sequence is 14 residues long. Trimming took off 7 bases at V and 0 bases at J, with 13 bases between the two ends. DNA for the CDR3: TGTGCCAGCACTCAGGGGGGCGTCTCCTACGAGCAGTACTTC. Its protein is CASTQGGVSYEQYF.

The chain couples TRBV18 to TRBJ2-1; 10 bases fit TRBD2. Germline V lookup: CDR1 KGHSH, CDR2 LQKENI. CDR3 length: 18 amino acids. V lost 2 bases and J lost 7; bases outside the gene matches: 14. CDR3 nucleotide sequence: TGTGCCAGCTCACCAAACGGGCCTAGCGGGAGTATGTGGAATGAGCAGTTCTTC. Translating it yields CASSPNGPSGSMWNEQFF.

The V call is TRBV27, the J call TRBJ2-5, with 10 bases aligning to TRBD2. With the DNA end fitting TRBJ2-7 better, the J assignment may be wrong. Germline values: CDR1 MNHEY, CDR2 SMNVEV (reference sequence). The CDR3 consists of 17 residues. CDR3 in amino acids: CASSLSPSGSASYEQYF. In DNA, the CDR3 is TGTGCCAGCAGTTTATCGCCTAGCGGGAGCGCCTCCTACGAGCAGTACTTC.

The V call is TRBV7-8, the J call TRBJ2-7; D gene ambiguous. CDR3 size: 12 residues. The V gene lost 5 bases and the J gene lost 6 bases, with 11 bases spanning the gap. Germline CDR1 is SGHVS and CDR2 is FQNEAQ. CDR3: CASSQTYIEQYF. CDR3 DNA sequence: TGTGCCAGCAGCCAAACGTATATCGAGCAGTACTTC.

The chain joins TRBV9 to TRBJ1-3; a weak D match, TRBD1 (6 bases). Between the trimmed V and J ends, which lost 0 bases and 3 bases, there was a span of 10 bases. In germline, CDR1 is SGDLS, CDR2 YYNGEE. The length of the CDR3 is 15 residues. CDR3 sequence: CASSVAGAFGNTIYF. In DNA, the CDR3 is TGTGCCAGCAGCGTAGCAGGGGCGTTTGGAAACACCATATATTTT.

The chain links TRBV11-2 to TRBJ1-6; D gene unclear. The germline V gene has CDR1 SGHAT and CDR2 FQNNGV. The CDR3 length is 11 residues. V was pared by 5 bases and J by 11 bases, with 7 bases between. The CDR3 sequence: CASSPPPPLHF. CDR3 bases: TGTGCCAGCAGCCCCCCCCCACCCCTCCACTTT.

V gene TRBV28 combines with J gene TRBJ2-5, with D possibly TRBD1 on 6 matching bases. Trimming pared 4 bases from V and 4 bases from J, leaving 13 bases between. Germline values: CDR1 MDHEN, CDR2 SYDVKM. The CDR3 spans 14 residues. CDR3 sequence (DNA): TGTGCCAGCAGTTCCCACGACAGGTCAGAGACCCAGTACTTC. As protein: CASSSHDRSETQYF.

This rearrangement joins TRBV2 to TRBJ2-7, with 10 bases aligning to TRBD1. Germline assignment: CDR1 SNHLY and CDR2 FYNNEI. This CDR3 is built from 14 residues. J gave up 6 bases and V 6 bases, and 8 bases lay outside the gene matches. The CDR3 DNA reads TGTGCCAGCAGGGGGGACAGGGGATCGGTCGAGCAGTACTTC. This sequence encodes CASRGDRGSVEQYF. Full variable domain (missing parts from reference TRBV2 and TRBJ2-7): EPEVTQTPSHQVTQMGQEVILRCVPISNHLYFYWYRQILGQKVEFLVSFYNNEISEKSEIFDDQFSVERPDGSNFTLKIRSTKLEDSAMYFCASRGDRGSVEQYFGPGTRLTVT.

In its sample, this clone was seen once. The V and J genes are TRBV27 and TRBJ2-7, with D uncertain. V shed 6 bases and J shed 5 bases, with 14 bases lying between them. CDR3 size: 13 residues. Germline CDR1 reads MNHEY; CDR2 reads SMNVEV (reference sequence). CDR3 DNA: TGTGCCAGCAGCCTAGTTATGGGTCACGAGCAGTACTTC. Its protein is CASSLVMGHEQYF.

The rearrangement uses TRBV18 and TRBJ2-1, with D tentatively TRBD2 (6 bases). This CDR3 has 15 residues. With 0 bases removed from V and 5 bases from J, the gap between germline ends came to 11 bases. Germline CDR1 and CDR2: KGHSH and LQKENI. CDR3 sequence (DNA): TGTGCCAGCTCACCACCTAATAGCGGAAACAATGAGCAGTTCTTC. As protein: CASSPPNSGNNEQFF.

The chain links TRBV6-5 to TRBJ1-2, with D maybe TRBD1 (6 bases). The germline V and J ends were trimmed by 6 bases and 2 bases, with 10 bases remaining between them. This CDR3 has 13 residues. Germline V gene lookup returns CDR1 MNHEY and CDR2 SVGAGI. The CDR3: CASRGGRNYGYTF. The CDR3 nucleotides read TGTGCCAGCAGAGGGGGACGGAACTATGGCTACACCTTC.

This rearrangement joins TRBV5-1 to TRBJ2-1; TRBD1 agrees at 8 bases. V trimming: 7 bases; J trimming: 7 bases; junction bases outside the gene matches: 10. The germline V gene has CDR1 SGHRS and CDR2 YFSETQ. This CDR3 region has 14 residues. DNA for the CDR3: TGCGCCAGCGGACGAGACAGGGGTGATAATGAGCAGTTCTTC. Its protein product is CASGRDRGDNEQFF.

V is TRBV7-9 and J is TRBJ1-1; 7 positions match TRBD1. Germline loops: CDR1 SEHNR, CDR2 FQNEAQ (reference sequence). The CDR3 runs to 14 residues. V was clipped by 5 bases and J by 3 bases; unmatched bases: 6. The CDR3 nucleotides are TGTGCCAGCAGCAAGGGGGCGGGGTACACTGAAGCTTTCTTT. This encodes CASSKGAGYTEAFF.

This clone was seen only a few times. V gene TRBV5-6 combines with J gene TRBJ1-1, with D uncertain. Germline V gives CDR1 SGHDT, CDR2 YYEEEE. CDR3 size: 11 residues. With 6 bases removed from V and 7 bases from J, the gap between germline ends came to 10 bases. The CDR3 sequence: CASTYGGEAFF. In DNA form, the CDR3 reads TGTGCCAGCACCTATGGAGGTGAAGCTTTCTTT.

V usage is TRBV19 and J usage is TRBJ2-7; 10 bases are a match to TRBD1. J gave up 4 bases and V 5 bases, and 14 bases lay outside the gene matches. The CDR3 covers 17 residues. Germline values: CDR1 LNHDA, CDR2 SQIVND (reference sequence). Written as DNA, the CDR3 is TGTGCCAGTAGTCAGAGGACAGGGGGGTCCGTAAGGTACGAGCAGTACTTC. Its protein is CASSQRTGGSVRYEQYF.